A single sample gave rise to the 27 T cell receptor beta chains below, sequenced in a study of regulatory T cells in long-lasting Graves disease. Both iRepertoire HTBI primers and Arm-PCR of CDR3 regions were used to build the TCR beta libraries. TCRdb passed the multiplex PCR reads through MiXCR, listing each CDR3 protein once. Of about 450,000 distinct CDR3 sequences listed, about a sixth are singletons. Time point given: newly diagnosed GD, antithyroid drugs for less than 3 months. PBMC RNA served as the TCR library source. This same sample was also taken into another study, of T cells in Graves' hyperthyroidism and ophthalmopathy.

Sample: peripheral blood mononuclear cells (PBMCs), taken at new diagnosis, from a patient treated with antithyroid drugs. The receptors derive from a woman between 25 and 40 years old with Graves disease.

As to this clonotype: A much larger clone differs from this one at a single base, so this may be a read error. CDR3: CASSPSGENDRFF. As DNA, the CDR3 is TGTGCCAGCAGCCCCTCCGGAGAGAATGATCGGTTCTTC. The V call is TRBV28, the J call TRBJ2-1; D uncertain. The CDR3 extends over 13 amino acids. Germline values: CDR1 MDHEN, CDR2 SYDVKM. V was trimmed by 6 bases and J by 15 bases, leaving 21 bases between them.

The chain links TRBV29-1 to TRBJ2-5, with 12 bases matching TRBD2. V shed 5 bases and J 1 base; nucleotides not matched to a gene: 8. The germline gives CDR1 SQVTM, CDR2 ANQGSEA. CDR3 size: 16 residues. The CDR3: CSVLGLAGGPQETQYF. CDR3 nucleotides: TGCAGCGTTTTGGGCCTAGCGGGAGGGCCCCAAGAGACCCAGTACTTC. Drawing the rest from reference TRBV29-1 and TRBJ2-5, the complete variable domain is SAVISQKPSRDICQRGTSLTIQCQVDSQVTMMFWYRQQPGQSLTLIATANQGSEATYESGFVIDKFPISRPNLTFSTLTVSNMSPEDSSIYLCSVLGLAGGPQETQYFGPGTRLLVL.

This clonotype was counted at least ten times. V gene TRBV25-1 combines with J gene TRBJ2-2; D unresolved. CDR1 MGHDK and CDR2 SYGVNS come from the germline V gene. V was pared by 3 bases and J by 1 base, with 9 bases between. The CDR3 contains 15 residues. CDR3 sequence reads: CASSDGGRNTGELFF. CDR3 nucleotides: TGTGCCAGCAGTGATGGCGGCAGGAACACCGGGGAGCTGTTTTTT.

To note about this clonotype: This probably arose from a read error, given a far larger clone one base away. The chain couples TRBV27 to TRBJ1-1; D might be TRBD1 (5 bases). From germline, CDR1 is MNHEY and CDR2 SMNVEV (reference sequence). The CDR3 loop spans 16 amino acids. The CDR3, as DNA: TGTGCCAGCAGTTTATCTACAGGTTTAGTAGACACTGAAGCTCTCTTT. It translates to CASSLSTGLVDTEALF.

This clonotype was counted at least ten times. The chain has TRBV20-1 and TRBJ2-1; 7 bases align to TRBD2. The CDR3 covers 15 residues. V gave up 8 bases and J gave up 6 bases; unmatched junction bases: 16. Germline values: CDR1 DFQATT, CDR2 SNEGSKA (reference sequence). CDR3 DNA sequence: TGCAGTCTACGAATCGGCGGGAGAGGCAGCAATGAGCAGTTCTTC. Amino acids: CSLRIGGRGSNEQFF.

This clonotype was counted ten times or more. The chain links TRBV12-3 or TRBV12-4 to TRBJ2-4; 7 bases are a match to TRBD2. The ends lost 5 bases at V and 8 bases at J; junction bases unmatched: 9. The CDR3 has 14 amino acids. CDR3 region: CASSLLGTNDIQYF. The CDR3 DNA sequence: TGTGCCAGCAGTCTCCTCGGGACTAACGACATTCAGTACTTC.

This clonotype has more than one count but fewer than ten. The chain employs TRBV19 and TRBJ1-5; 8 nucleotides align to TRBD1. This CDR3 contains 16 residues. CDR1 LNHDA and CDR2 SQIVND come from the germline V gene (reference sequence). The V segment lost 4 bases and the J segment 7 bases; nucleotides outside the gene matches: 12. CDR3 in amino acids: CASSKEIGQGGQPQHF. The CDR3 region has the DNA TGTGCCAGTAGTAAAGAAATCGGACAGGGAGGCCAGCCCCAGCATTTT. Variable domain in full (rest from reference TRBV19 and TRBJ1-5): DGGITQSPKYLFRKEGQNVTLSCEQNLNHDAMYWYRQDPGQGLRLIYYSQIVNDFQKGDIAEGYSVSREKKESFPLTVTSAQKNPTAFYLCASSKEIGQGGQPQHFGDGTRLSIL.

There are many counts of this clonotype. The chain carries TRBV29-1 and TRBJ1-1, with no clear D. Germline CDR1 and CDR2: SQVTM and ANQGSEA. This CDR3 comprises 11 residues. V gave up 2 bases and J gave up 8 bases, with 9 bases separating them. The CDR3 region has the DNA TGCAGCGTTGAATGGGGAGAGGAAGCTTTCTTT. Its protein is CSVEWGEEAFF.

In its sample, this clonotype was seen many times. The CDR3 protein is CASRPGQGFSYEQYF. CDR3 nucleotide sequence: TGCGCCAGCAGACCCGGACAGGGCTTCTCCTACGAGCAGTACTTC. This chain joins TRBV5-1 and TRBJ2-7; 8 nucleotides line up with TRBD1. V shed 5 bases, J shed 0 bases, and the junction held 7 bases outside the gene matches. Germline V CDR1 and CDR2: SGHRS, YFSETQ. The CDR3 sequence is 15 residues long.

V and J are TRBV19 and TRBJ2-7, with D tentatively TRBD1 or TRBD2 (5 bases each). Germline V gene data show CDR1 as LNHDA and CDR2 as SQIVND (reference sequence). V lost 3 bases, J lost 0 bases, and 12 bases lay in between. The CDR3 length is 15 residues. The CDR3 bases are TGTGCCAGTAGTATCGGGGTGACAGTCTCCTACGAGCAGTACTTC. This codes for CASSIGVTVSYEQYF.

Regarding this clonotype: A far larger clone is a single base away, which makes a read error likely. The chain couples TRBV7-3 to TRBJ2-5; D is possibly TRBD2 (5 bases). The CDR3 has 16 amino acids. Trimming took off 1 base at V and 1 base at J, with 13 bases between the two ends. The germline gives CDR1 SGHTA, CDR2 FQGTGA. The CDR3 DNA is TGTGCCAGCAGCTTAAGGAAAGCTAGCAGCCAAGAGACCCAGTACTTC. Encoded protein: CASSLRKASSQETQYF.

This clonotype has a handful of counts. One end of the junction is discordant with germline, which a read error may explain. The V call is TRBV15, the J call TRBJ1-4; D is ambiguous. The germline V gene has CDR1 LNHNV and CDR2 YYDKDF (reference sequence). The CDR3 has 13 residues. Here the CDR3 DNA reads TGTGCCACCAGCAGAGGGGGTATGGAAAGACTGTTTTTT. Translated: CATSRGGMERLFF. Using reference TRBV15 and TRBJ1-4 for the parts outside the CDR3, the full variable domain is DAMVIQNPRYQVTQFGKPVTLSCSQTLNHNVMYWYQQKSSQAPKLLFHYYDKDFNNEADTPDNFQSRRPNTSFCFLDIRSPGLGDTAMYLCATSRGGMERLFFGSGTQLSVL.

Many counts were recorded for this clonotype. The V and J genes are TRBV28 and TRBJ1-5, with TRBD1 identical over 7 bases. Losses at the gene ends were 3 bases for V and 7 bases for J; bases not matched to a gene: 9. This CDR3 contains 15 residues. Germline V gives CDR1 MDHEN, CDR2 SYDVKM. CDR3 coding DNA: TGTGCCAGCAGTTTGGCCACAGGGGTTGTACAGCCCCAGCATTTT. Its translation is CASSLATGVVQPQHF.

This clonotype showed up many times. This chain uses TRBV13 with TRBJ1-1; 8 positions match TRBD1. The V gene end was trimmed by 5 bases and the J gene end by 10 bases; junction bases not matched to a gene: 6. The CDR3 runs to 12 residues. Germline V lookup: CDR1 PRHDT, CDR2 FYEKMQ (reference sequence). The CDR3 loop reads CASSASGTGAFF. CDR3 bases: TGTGCCAGCAGCGCCTCCGGGACAGGAGCTTTCTTT.

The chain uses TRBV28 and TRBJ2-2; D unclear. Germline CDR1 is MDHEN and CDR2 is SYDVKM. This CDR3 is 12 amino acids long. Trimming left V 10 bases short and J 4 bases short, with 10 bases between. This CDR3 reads CATAWGTGELFF. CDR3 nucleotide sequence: TGTGCCACCGCCTGGGGCACCGGGGAGCTGTTTTTT.

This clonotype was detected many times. This CDR3 is CASSLASAANTIYF. The CDR3 bases are TGTGCCAGCAGTTTAGCGTCAGCCGCGAACACCATATATTTT. The J gene is TRBJ1-3, the V gene TRBV28; D is ambiguous. Germline lookup yields CDR1 MDHEN and CDR2 SYDVKM. Trimming took off 2 bases at V and 7 bases at J, with 12 bases between the two ends. This CDR3 is built from 14 residues.

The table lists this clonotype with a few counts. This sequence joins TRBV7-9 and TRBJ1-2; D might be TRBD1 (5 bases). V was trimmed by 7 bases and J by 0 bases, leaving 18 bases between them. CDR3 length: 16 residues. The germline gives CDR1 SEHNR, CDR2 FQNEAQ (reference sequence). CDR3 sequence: CASNTGRGLANYGYTF. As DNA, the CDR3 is TGTGCCAGCAACACGGGGAGGGGCCTAGCTAACTATGGCTACACCTTC.

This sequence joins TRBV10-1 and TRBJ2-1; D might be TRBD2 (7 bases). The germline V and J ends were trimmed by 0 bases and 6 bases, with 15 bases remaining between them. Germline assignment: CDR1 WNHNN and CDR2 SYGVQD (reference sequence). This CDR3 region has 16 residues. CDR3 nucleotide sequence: TGCGCCAGCAGTGAGTCGGGGGCGGGAGCCCTCAATGAGCAGTTCTTC. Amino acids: CASSESGAGALNEQFF.

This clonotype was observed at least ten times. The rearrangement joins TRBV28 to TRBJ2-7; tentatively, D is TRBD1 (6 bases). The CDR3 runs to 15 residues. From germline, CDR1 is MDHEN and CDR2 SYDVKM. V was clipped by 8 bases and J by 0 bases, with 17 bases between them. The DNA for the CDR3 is TGTGCCAGCCTTCCCAGGGGTGGGGCCTCCTACGAGCAGTACTTC. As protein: CASLPRGGASYEQYF.

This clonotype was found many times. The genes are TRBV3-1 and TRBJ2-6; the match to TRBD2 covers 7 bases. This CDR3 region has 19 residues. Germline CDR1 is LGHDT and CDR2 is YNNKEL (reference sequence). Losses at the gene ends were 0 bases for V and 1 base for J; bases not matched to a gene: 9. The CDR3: CASSQDWGGFRSGANVLTF. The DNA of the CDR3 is TGTGCCAGCAGCCAAGATTGGGGGGGGTTTCGTTCTGGGGCCAACGTCCTGACTTTC.

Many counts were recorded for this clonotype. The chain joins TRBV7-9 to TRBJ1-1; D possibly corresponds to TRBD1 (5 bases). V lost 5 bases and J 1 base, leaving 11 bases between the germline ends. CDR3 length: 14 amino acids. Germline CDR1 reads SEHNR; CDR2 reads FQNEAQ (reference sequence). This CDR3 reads CASSTDRENTEAFF. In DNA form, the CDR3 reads TGTGCCAGCAGCACCGACAGAGAGAACACTGAAGCTTTCTTT.

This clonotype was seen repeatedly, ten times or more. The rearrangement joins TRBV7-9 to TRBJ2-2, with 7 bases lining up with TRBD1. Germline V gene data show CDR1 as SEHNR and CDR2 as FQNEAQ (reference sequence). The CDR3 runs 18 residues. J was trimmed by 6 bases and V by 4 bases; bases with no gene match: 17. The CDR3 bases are TGTGCCAGCAGCTCTCGATCTCAGACAGGGCCTAACGCCGGGGAGCTGTTTTTT. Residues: CASSSRSQTGPNAGELFF.

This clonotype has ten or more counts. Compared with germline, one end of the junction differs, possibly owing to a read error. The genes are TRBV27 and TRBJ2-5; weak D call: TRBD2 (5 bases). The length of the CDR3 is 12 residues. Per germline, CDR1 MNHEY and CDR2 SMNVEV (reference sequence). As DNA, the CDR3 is TGTGCCAGCAGCTTATCGGGGGAGACCCAGTACTTC. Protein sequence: CASSLSGETQYF.

The DNA of the CDR3 is TGTGCCAGCAGGGGGAGGGGGCCCTCTGGAAACACCATATATTTT. Translation: CASRGRGPSGNTIYF. The V and J genes are TRBV2 and TRBJ1-3; 7 positions match TRBD1. V shed 6 bases and J 0 bases; nucleotides not matched to a gene: 5. CDR1 and CDR2 (germline): SNHLY, FYNNEI. The CDR3 is 15 residues long.

The CDR3 reads CASSFGVLVNTEAFF. In nucleotides, the CDR3 is TGTGCCAGCAGCTTTGGGGTCTTAGTGAACACTGAAGCTTTCTTT. V usage is TRBV5-8 and J usage is TRBJ1-1; D is undetermined. Germline CDR1 reads SGHTS; CDR2 reads YDEGEE. Trimming removed 2 bases at V and 0 bases at J, with 11 bases between. The CDR3 contains 15 residues.

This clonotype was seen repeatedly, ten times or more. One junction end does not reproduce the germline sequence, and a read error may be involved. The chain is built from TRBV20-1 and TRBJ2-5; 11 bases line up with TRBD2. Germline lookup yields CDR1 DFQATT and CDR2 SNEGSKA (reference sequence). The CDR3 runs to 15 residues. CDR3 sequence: CSARDGTSGEEAQYF. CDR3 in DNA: TGCAGTGCTAGAGATGGGACTAGCGGAGAAGAGGCCCAGTACTTC.

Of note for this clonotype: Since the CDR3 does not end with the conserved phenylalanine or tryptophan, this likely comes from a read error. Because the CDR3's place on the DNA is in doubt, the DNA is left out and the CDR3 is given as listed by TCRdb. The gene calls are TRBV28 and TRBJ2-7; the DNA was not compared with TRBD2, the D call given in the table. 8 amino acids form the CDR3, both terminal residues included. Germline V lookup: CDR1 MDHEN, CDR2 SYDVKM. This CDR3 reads CASTQPAG.